At least ten counts were recorded for the clone carrying this TCR beta chain. Its antigen remains unknown. Quantitative 5'-RACE with molecular barcodes was used to make the TCR beta libraries. One entry per CDR3 protein, called by TCRdb with MiXCR from the 5' RACE reads. The sample records over 700,000 distinct CDR3 sequences, around 20% being singletons. The sample comes from a study of CD8 T cells in ankylosing spondylitis. Notes on the study in general: A TCR beta motif of under ten highly homologous variants appeared characteristic of ankylosing spondylitis blood. Reported data indicate significant enrichment of disease-linked clones within matched ankylosing spondylitis synovial fluid. Previously reported in reactive arthritis synovial fluid and blood were some of the motif variants. Disease-associated clonotypes exhibited CD8+ identity and were relatively infrequent in peripheral blood.

CDR3 length: 16 residues. The germline V and J ends were trimmed by 5 bases and 0 bases, with 11 bases remaining between them. CDR1 and CDR2 from the germline V gene are MGHDK and SYGVNS. The chain joins TRBV25-1 to TRBJ2-6, with unresolved D. The sequence came from a male donor with ankylosing spondylitis. Sequenced input: blood, either unsorted or a sorted T cell fraction (not recorded which). Here the CDR3 DNA reads TGTGCCAGCAGTCCCCTGGAGTCCTCTGGGGCCAACGTCCTGACTTTC. This codes for CASSPLESSGANVLTF.